Below, one T cell receptor beta chain is given with its context. In the authors' workflow: Amplifying reference gene primers gave estimates of nucleated cell counts. Assay used: immunoSEQ multiplex PCR; TCRdb lists only in-frame clones, some missing. D and trimming come from the DNA, and the V and J calls and clone size come from that table. This sample has about 310,000 clones, with more than 75% found just once. The sample belongs to a study of blood T cell repertoires in COVID-19. Across the whole study: The United States, Italy and Spain supplied acute and convalescent COVID-19 samples. From T cells, B-cell-depleted T cells, or PBMCs came the material, which was cDNA or gDNA.

CDR3 length: 16 amino acids. Trimming left V 5 bases short and J 2 bases short, with 17 bases between. CDR1 is SEHNR and CDR2 is FQNEAQ in the germline V gene (reference sequence). The chain is built from TRBV7-9 and TRBJ2-3, with a possible D match to TRBD1 (6 bases). The sequence was collected from a woman in her 50s who had recovered from COVID-19. Sequenced material: peripheral blood. This CDR3 reads CASSPLGAGSTDTQYF. Here the CDR3 DNA reads TGTGCCAGCAGCCCACTGGGGGCAGGATCCACAGATACGCAGTATTTT.